This T cell receptor beta chain stems from a study of cytomegalovirus exposure and HLA in healthy donors. It was healthy bone marrow donors who served as donors. The CDR3 sequence is 14 residues long. With 4 bases clipped from V and 4 bases from J, the junction kept 3 bases outside the gene matches. Germline CDR1 is MGHDK and CDR2 is SYGVNS. The primer mix had 60 Vbeta and 13 Jbeta primers. Sequencing used immunoSEQ multiplex PCR; TCRdb keeps in-frame clones, though not all of them. The table records tens of thousands of clones, about 85% of them present only once. The sequence came from a girl under 10 years old in good health and CMV-seropositive. The genes are TRBV25-1 and TRBJ1-1, with 10 bases matching TRBD1. Sequencing was performed on PBMCs. The CDR3 region has the DNA TGTGCCAGCAGTGGACAGGGGGCGCGCACTGAAGCTTTCTTT. This encodes CASSGQGARTEAFF. The whole variable domain, remainder taken from reference TRBV25-1 and TRBJ1-1, is EADIYQTPRYLVIGTGKKITLECSQTMGHDKMYWYQQDPGMELHLIHYSYGVNSTEKGDLSSESTVSRIRTEHFPLTLESARPSHTSQYLCASSGQGARTEAFFGQGTRLTVV.